This note documents a single T cell receptor beta chain sequence. Researchers report immunoSEQ v3.0 was run at survey level. The assay was immunoSEQ multiplex PCR, and TCRdb's table has in-frame clones only and misses some. The sample consists of more than 15,000 clones, about 74% of them appearing once. These data are taken from a study of long-term antiretroviral therapy in people with HIV. Treatment for every participant with HIV took place in the United States. The trim removed 5 bases at V and 5 bases at J, leaving 11 bases unmatched. Germline V gene lookup returns CDR1 LNHDA and CDR2 SQIVND (reference sequence). The CDR3 runs 15 residues.

The sequences come from unsorted PBMCs, collected 0.5 years before starting antiretroviral therapy. This TCR derives from a man between 18 and 35 years old with HIV. This sequence joins TRBV19 and TRBJ1-2; 7 nucleotides line up with TRBD1. CDR3 nucleotide sequence: TGTGCCAGTAGTCCCCCCCGACAGGGACTATATGGCTACACCTTC. It is translated as CASSPPRQGLYGYTF.